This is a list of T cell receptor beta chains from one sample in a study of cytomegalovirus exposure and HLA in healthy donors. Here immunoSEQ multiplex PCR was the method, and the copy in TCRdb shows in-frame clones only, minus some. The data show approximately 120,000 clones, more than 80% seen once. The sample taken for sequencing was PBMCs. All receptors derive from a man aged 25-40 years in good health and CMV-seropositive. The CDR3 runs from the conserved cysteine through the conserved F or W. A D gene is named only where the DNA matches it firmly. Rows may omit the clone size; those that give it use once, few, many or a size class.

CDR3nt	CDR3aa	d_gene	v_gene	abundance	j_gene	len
TGTGTCAGCAGCTTGATGGGACAGGGGTATGAAAAACTGTTTTTT	CVSSLMGQGYEKLFF	TRBD1	TRBV5-6	-	TRBJ1-4	15
TGCGCCAGCAGCTTGGGGGGCGCAGGGGGTCAGCCCCAGCATTTT	CASSLGGAGGQPQHF	TRBD1	TRBV5-1	-	TRBJ1-5	15
TGTGCCAGCAGTTTAAGGGACAGGGTGCGAAAACTGTTTTTT	CASSLRDRVRKLFF	TRBD1	TRBV28	few	TRBJ1-4	14
TGTGCCAGCAGCTTAGGTCAGGGCTACGAGCAGTACTTC	CASSLGQGYEQYF	-	TRBV13	-	TRBJ2-7	13
TGTGCCAGCATTCGGACAGGTTGGGCCTACGAGCAGTACTTC	CASIRTGWAYEQYF	TRBD1	TRBV2	few	TRBJ2-7	14
TGTGCCAGCAGCTTGGACAGGAACACTGAAGCTTTCTTT	CASSLDRNTEAFF	-	TRBV7-8	-	TRBJ1-1	13
TGTGCCAGCAGGACCGGGACAGGGTACGAGCAGTACTTC	CASRTGTGYEQYF	TRBD1	TRBV7-2	-	TRBJ2-7	13
TGTGCCAGCTCACCAACATCGACAGGGAAGGCGGTTCAGCCCCAGCATTTT	CASSPTSTGKAVQPQHF	TRBD1	TRBV18	-	TRBJ1-5	17
TGTGCCAGCAGTAAACAGGGGTACCAAGAGACCCAGTACTTC	CASSKQGYQETQYF	TRBD1	TRBV6-1	-	TRBJ2-5	14
TGTGCCAGCAGCTCCTCACTTCAGGGGGGTGAGACCCAGTACTTC	CASSSSLQGGETQYF	-	TRBV5-6	few	TRBJ2-5	15
TGTGCCAGCAGCCCCTTCCCCCGGGACAGGAGGTGGACTGAAGCTTTCTTT	CASSPFPRDRRWTEAFF	TRBD1	TRBV11-2	-	TRBJ1-1	17
TGTGCCAGCAGCTTTCGGACTAGCGGGGAATTAGAGGACACCGGGGAGCTGTTTTTT	CASSFRTSGELEDTGELFF	TRBD2	TRBV9	-	TRBJ2-2	19
TGTGCCAGCAGTTACCAGGAGGGCAGGGGGTTGGAGCAGTACTTC	CASSYQEGRGLEQYF	-	TRBV6-5	-	TRBJ2-7	15
TGTGCCTGGAGTGTGGGTCTGACTTTCTCTGGAAACACCATATATTTT	CAWSVGLTFSGNTIYF	-	TRBV30	-	TRBJ1-3	16
TGTGCCAGCAGCAAAGATGATCGGGTTGATAACACTGAAGCTTTCTTT	CASSKDDRVDNTEAFF	-	TRBV21-1	-	TRBJ1-1	16
TGTGCCAGCAGCCCTCGAACTAGCGAGGGGGGTACGCAGTATTTT	CASSPRTSEGGTQYF	-	TRBV9	-	TRBJ2-3	15
TGTGCCAGCAGTGGGTCTAGCGCAAACACAGATACGCAGTATTTT	CASSGSSANTDTQYF	-	TRBV9	-	TRBJ2-3	15
TGTGCCAGTAGTCTCCAGGGGCAGGGGGCTGGCACTGAAGCTTTCTTT	CASSLQGQGAGTEAFF	TRBD1	TRBV19	-	TRBJ1-1	16
TGTGCCAGCAGCTCCTGGGCGGGGTTAGAGACCCAGTACTTC	CASSSWAGLETQYF	-	TRBV7-2	-	TRBJ2-5	14
TGTGCCAGCAGTTACTCTTTCGGAGGGGACATTCAGTACTTC	CASSYSFGGDIQYF	-	TRBV6-6	-	TRBJ2-4	14
TGTGCCAGCAGCCAAGAGCGGGGGGGCTCCTACAATGAGCAGTTCTTC	CASSQERGGSYNEQFF	TRBD2	TRBV4-2	-	TRBJ2-1	16
TGCGCCAGCAGATATAGCGGGGCTTCGGGGAGTGAGCAGTTCTTC	CASRYSGASGSEQFF	TRBD2	TRBV5-1	few	TRBJ2-1	15
TGCGCCAGCAGCGGGGGACAGGGGCTGGATGGCTACACCTTC	CASSGGQGLDGYTF	TRBD1	TRBV5-1	-	TRBJ1-2	14
TGCGCCAGCAGCTTGGGCACTCGGGGCTACACCTTC	CASSLGTRGYTF	-	TRBV5-1	-	TRBJ1-2	12
TGTGCCTGGAGTTTATCCGCGAACACCGGGGAGCTGTTTTTT	CAWSLSANTGELFF	-	TRBV30	-	TRBJ2-2	14
TGTGCCAGCAGCACCGGACTAATCCCCAACGAGCAGTACTTC	CASSTGLIPNEQYF	-	TRBV5-5	-	TRBJ2-7	14
TGTGCTAGTGGTTTGGTACGGGGGACAGTCTACGAGCAGTACTTC	CASGLVRGTVYEQYF	-	TRBV12-5	-	TRBJ2-7	15
TGCGCCAGCAGCCTAACGGCACAGGGAGAGGACGAGCAGTACTTC	CASSLTAQGEDEQYF	-	TRBV4-1	-	TRBJ2-7	15
TGTGCCAGCAGCCAGGGAAGGGACTATGGCTACACCTTC	CASSQGRDYGYTF	-	TRBV7-8	few	TRBJ1-2	13
TGTGCCAGCAGCTTAGGGCAGAACGAGCAGTACTTC	CASSLGQNEQYF	-	TRBV7-9	-	TRBJ2-7	12
TGCGCCAGCAGCTTAACAGGGTCCGGCTCTGGAAACACCATATATTTT	CASSLTGSGSGNTIYF	-	TRBV5-1	-	TRBJ1-3	16
TGTGCCGCAGGGGGGCCAGGTAATTCACCCCTCCACTTT	CAAGGPGNSPLHF	TRBD1	TRBV10-3	-	TRBJ1-6	13
TGTGCCAGCAGTTACGTGGGACTAATGAACACTGAAGCTTTCTTT	CASSYVGLMNTEAFF	-	TRBV6-5	-	TRBJ1-1	15
TGTGCCAGCAGCGCCCTCGAGCTCTGGACAGATACGCAGTATTTT	CASSALELWTDTQYF	-	TRBV9	-	TRBJ2-3	15
TGTGCCAGTAGTCCCGCACGGACAGGGGGAAGGCGCGAGCAGTACTTC	CASSPARTGGRREQYF	TRBD1	TRBV19	-	TRBJ2-7	16
TGTGCCAGCAGTGTTTCAGAGGGGACTCCCGAGCAGTACTTC	CASSVSEGTPEQYF	-	TRBV2	-	TRBJ2-7	14
TGCGCCAGCAGTGAAAATCTCGGTGAGCAGTTCTTC	CASSENLGEQFF	-	TRBV10-1	few	TRBJ2-1	12
TGCGCCAGCGCCCCGACAGGGGTATACGAGCAGTACTTC	CASAPTGVYEQYF	TRBD1	TRBV4-1	once	TRBJ2-7	13
TGTGCCAGCAGCTTAGGAACAGGGGGCAATCAGCCCCAGCATTTT	CASSLGTGGNQPQHF	TRBD1	TRBV13	-	TRBJ1-5	15
TGTGCCAGCGGAAGCGGGCCCTACAATGAGCAGTTCTTC	CASGSGPYNEQFF	-	TRBV6-1	-	TRBJ2-1	13
TGTGCCAGTAGTGTCCGGACAGGGAGCTGGGGGGGAGCGGAAGCTTTCTTT	CASSVRTGSWGGAEAFF	TRBD1	TRBV19	-	TRBJ1-1	17
TGTGCCAGCAGTGAGGGGCTAGCGGGGCCGTACAATGAGCAGTTCTTC	CASSEGLAGPYNEQFF	TRBD2	TRBV6-1	-	TRBJ2-1	16
TGTGCCAGCAGCCTCTCGGGGGGGGCCGGGGAGACCCAGTACTTC	CASSLSGGAGETQYF	TRBD2	TRBV11-1	-	TRBJ2-5	15
TGTGCCAGCAGTCCCGTAGGGGGCTCTAACTATGGCTACACCTTC	CASSPVGGSNYGYTF	TRBD1	TRBV6-1	-	TRBJ1-2	15
TGTGCCAGCAGACAGGGCGCACTACTTATGAACACTGAAGCTTTCTTT	CASRQGALLMNTEAFF	-	TRBV2	-	TRBJ1-1	16
TGCAGCGTTGGGCAGGGTCTCCAAGAGACCCAGTACTTC	CSVGQGLQETQYF	-	TRBV29-1	-	TRBJ2-5	13
TGTGCCAGTAGTTTAATGGGGAGCTCCTGGTTGGCGGGGTCAGCCAAAAACATTCAGTACTTC	CASSLMGSSWLAGSAKNIQYF	-	TRBV19	-	TRBJ2-4	21
TGTGCCAGTAGTATTCAGATTCGATTTATGAACACTGAAGCTTTCTTT	CASSIQIRFMNTEAFF	-	TRBV19	few	TRBJ1-1	16
TGCGCCAGCAGCTTGAACAGGGGTTTCACCGGGGAGCTGTTTTTT	CASSLNRGFTGELFF	TRBD1	TRBV5-1	-	TRBJ2-2	15
TGTGCCAGCAGTGTACTAGCGGGCACAGATACGCAGTATTTT	CASSVLAGTDTQYF	TRBD2	TRBV2	-	TRBJ2-3	14
TGCAGCGTTGGGGAGGGTTATGGCGAGCAGTACTTC	CSVGEGYGEQYF	TRBD2	TRBV29-1	-	TRBJ2-7	12
TGTGCCAGCAGGGCGGGGACAGGGACGAATGAAAAACTGTTTTTT	CASRAGTGTNEKLFF	TRBD1	TRBV5-5	-	TRBJ1-4	15
TGCGCCAGCAGCTTGGCTTACGGGAGCTCTGGAAACACCATATATTTT	CASSLAYGSSGNTIYF	-	TRBV5-1	few	TRBJ1-3	16
TGTGCCAGCAGCCGAGGCACGGGGGGGGATACGCAGTATTTT	CASSRGTGGDTQYF	TRBD2	TRBV11-3	-	TRBJ2-3	14
TGTGCCAGCAGCGTAGGCCCAACTCCGACTAGCGGGTATAACACAGATACGCAGTATTTT	CASSVGPTPTSGYNTDTQYF	TRBD2	TRBV9	-	TRBJ2-3	20
TGTGCCAGTACCAGGGATGGACGGACTGAAGCTTTCTTT	CASTRDGRTEAFF	-	TRBV19	once	TRBJ1-1	13
TGTGCCAGTAGTACCACGGGGAACACTGAAGCTTTCTTT	CASSTTGNTEAFF	-	TRBV19	-	TRBJ1-1	13
TGCGCCAGCAGCTTGGTAGTGTGGGAGACCCAGTACTTC	CASSLVVWETQYF	-	TRBV5-1	few	TRBJ2-5	13
TGTGCCAGCAGGTCCGGGACTCGAGAAAAACTGTTTTTT	CASRSGTREKLFF	-	TRBV28	-	TRBJ1-4	13